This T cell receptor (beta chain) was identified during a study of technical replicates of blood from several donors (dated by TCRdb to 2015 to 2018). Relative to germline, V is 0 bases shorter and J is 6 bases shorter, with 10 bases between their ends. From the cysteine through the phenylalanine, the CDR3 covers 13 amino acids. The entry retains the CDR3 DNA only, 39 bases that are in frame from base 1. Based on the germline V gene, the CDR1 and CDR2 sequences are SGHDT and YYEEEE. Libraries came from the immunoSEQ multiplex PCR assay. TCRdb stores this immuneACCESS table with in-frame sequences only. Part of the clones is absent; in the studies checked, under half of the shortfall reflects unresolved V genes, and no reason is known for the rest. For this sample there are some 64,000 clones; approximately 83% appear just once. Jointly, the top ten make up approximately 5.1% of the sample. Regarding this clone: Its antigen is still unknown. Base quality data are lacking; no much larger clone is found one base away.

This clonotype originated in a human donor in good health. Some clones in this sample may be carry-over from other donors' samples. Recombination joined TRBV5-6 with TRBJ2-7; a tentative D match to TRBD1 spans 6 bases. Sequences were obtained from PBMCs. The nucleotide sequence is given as TGTGCCAGCAGCTTGGAACAGGGTTTCGAGCAGTACTTC. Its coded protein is CASSLEQGFEQYF.